Listed below are T cell receptor beta chains from one sample, sequenced in a study of blood T cell repertoires in COVID-19. TCRdb keeps only in-frame clones here, not all; method: immunoSEQ multiplex PCR. The sample holds under 75,000 clones, around nine tenths seen once. Specimen: peripheral blood. The receptors originated from a woman of 80 years or more with active COVID-19. CDR3s include the opening cysteine and the closing phenylalanine or tryptophan. The D gene is left open where the match is weak. Clone sizes are given selectively: once, few, many, or a class where the clone is expanded.

clone size	D gene	J gene	V gene	CDR3 DNA	CDR3 protein
NA	TRBD1	TRBJ2-3	TRBV7-9	TGTGCCAGCAGCAGGGAGTTAGGGGGCGGTGGGGGCCCCAGGGGCACAGATACGCAGTATTTT	CASSRELGGGGGPRGTDTQYF
NA	NA	TRBJ2-2	TRBV7-2	TGTGCCAGCAGCTACACGACTGCCGGGGAGCTGTTTTTT	CASSYTTAGELFF
NA	TRBD2	TRBJ2-3	TRBV15	TGTGCCACCAGCAGAACGGGACTAGCGGGGAATACGCAGTATTTT	CATSRTGLAGNTQYF
NA	TRBD2	TRBJ2-5	TRBV5-1	TGCGCCAGCAGCGTTAGCGGGGGAGGTGAGACCCAGTACTTC	CASSVSGGGETQYF
NA	NA	TRBJ2-7	TRBV6-1	TGTGCCAGCAGTGAATGGGGTGGGGGGAGATTGGGTAGATACGAGCAGTACTTC	CASSEWGGGRLGRYEQYF
NA	NA	TRBJ2-1	TRBV7-3	TGTGCCAGCAGCTTACTCCGGGGCAATGAGCAGTTCTTC	CASSLLRGNEQFF
once	NA	TRBJ1-3	TRBV6-5	TGTGCCAGCAGTTACGGCGGCCCTGGAAACACCATATATTTT	CASSYGGPGNTIYF
NA	TRBD2	TRBJ2-1	TRBV10-3	TGTGCCATCAGGAGTAGCGGGGGCCGTTACAATGAGCAGTTCTTC	CAIRSSGGRYNEQFF
NA	TRBD1	TRBJ2-5	TRBV24-1	TGTGCCACCAGTGAGGGGACAGGGGTTACTCAAGAGACCCAGTACTTC	CATSEGTGVTQETQYF
NA	TRBD2	TRBJ2-3	TRBV10-3	TGTGCCATCAGCGAGACTAGCGGGGGCACAGATACGCAGTATTTT	CAISETSGGTDTQYF
NA	TRBD2	TRBJ2-7	TRBV28	TGTGCCAGCAGTTCCCTATGGCGGGGGGCCTACGAGCAGTACTTC	CASSSLWRGAYEQYF
NA	NA	TRBJ2-3	TRBV28	TGTGCCAGCAGTTTATCACACACAGATACGCAGTATTTT	CASSLSHTDTQYF
NA	NA	TRBJ1-2	TRBV28	TGTGCCAGCAGTCGCCGGGGCCGGGGGGGCTACACCTTC	CASSRRGRGGYTF
NA	NA	TRBJ1-1	TRBV28	TGTGCCAGCAGTTTGGGGGGAAGCGAAGCTTTCTTT	CASSLGGSEAFF
once	NA	TRBJ2-3	TRBV11-1	TGTGCCAGCAGCCCACAAGGAGGGGGGGGACCAGATACGCAGTATTTT	CASSPQGGGGPDTQYF
once	NA	TRBJ2-5	TRBV3-1/TRBV3-2	TGTGCCAGCAGCCCGGGGGACTTTCAAGAGACCCAGTACTTC	CASSPGDFQETQYF
NA	NA	TRBJ2-3	TRBV19	TGTGCCAGTAGTATAACCCAGGAGGCAGATACGCAGTATTTT	CASSITQEADTQYF
NA	TRBD1	TRBJ1-5	TRBV19	TGTGCCAGTAGCCCACTCGGAGGGGGCGGTCAGCCCCAGCATTTT	CASSPLGGGGQPQHF
once	NA	TRBJ2-7	TRBV28	TGTGCCAGCAGTCCCCGGTACGAGCAGTACTTC	CASSPRYEQYF
many	TRBD1	TRBJ1-5	TRBV6-5	TGTGCCAGCAGTTCCCTTGGACAGGGTGGCAATCAGCCCCAGCATTTT	CASSSLGQGGNQPQHF
NA	NA	TRBJ1-1	TRBV19	TGTGCCAGTAGTATATTACGCGTCGGGAACACTGAAGCTTTCTTT	CASSILRVGNTEAFF
NA	NA	TRBJ1-1	TRBV6-5	TGTGCCAGCAGCCATACAGGGCTGGACACTGAAGCTTTCTTT	CASSHTGLDTEAFF
NA	NA	TRBJ2-3	TRBV3-1/TRBV3-2	TGTGCCAGCGCTCCGGAGATCACAGATACGCAGTATTTT	CASAPEITDTQYF
NA	TRBD2	TRBJ2-3	TRBV18	TGTGCCAGCTCCCTCCTTCTAGCGGGGAGGACAGATACGCAGTATTTT	CASSLLLAGRTDTQYF
NA	NA	TRBJ2-7	TRBV7-8	TGTGCCAGCAGCTTAGGGCTCGGTAGCTTCTCCTACGAGCAGTACTTC	CASSLGLGSFSYEQYF
NA	TRBD2	TRBJ2-1	TRBV6-5	TGTGCCAGCAGTCCCCAGCGGGGGGGGCATGAGCAGTTCTTC	CASSPQRGGHEQFF
once	TRBD1	TRBJ2-7	TRBV27	TGTGCCAGCAGTCTACCGGGACAGCGACGCCATTCCTACGAGCAGTACTTC	CASSLPGQRRHSYEQYF
NA	TRBD2	TRBJ2-5	TRBV30	TGTGCCGGGACTAGCGGGGGGGAAGAGACCCAGTACTTC	CAGTSGGEETQYF
NA	NA	TRBJ2-1	TRBV9	TGTGCCAGCAGCGTGGACGGGAATTCCTACAATGAGCAGTTCTTC	CASSVDGNSYNEQFF
once	TRBD1	TRBJ2-5	TRBV2	TGTGCCAGCAGTGCCCAGGGGACAGGGCAAGAGACCCAGTACTTC	CASSAQGTGQETQYF
NA	TRBD1	TRBJ1-1	TRBV11-3	TGTGCCAGCCCTTTCGGACAGGGACACATGAACACTGAAGCTTTCTTT	CASPFGQGHMNTEAFF
NA	TRBD1	TRBJ2-5	TRBV2	TGTGCCAGTGACAGGGCCAGAGAGACCCAGTACTTC	CASDRARETQYF
NA	TRBD2	TRBJ2-5	TRBV7-6	TGTGCCAGCAGTTCCCGGGGGGGAAATTTGGGAGAGACCCAGTACTTC	CASSSRGGNLGETQYF
NA	TRBD1	TRBJ1-2	TRBV5-4	TGTGCCAGCAGCTTAACAGGGGGCGCGAGTGGCTACACCTTC	CASSLTGGASGYTF
once	TRBD1	TRBJ2-6	TRBV7-6	TGTGCCAGCAGTTCGGTCCGGACAGGGGGCGCGGTTGGGGCCAACGTCCTGACTTTC	CASSSVRTGGAVGANVLTF
NA	TRBD2	TRBJ2-1	TRBV10-3	TGTGCCATCAGTTCCGGACTAGCGGATGAGCAGTTCTTC	CAISSGLADEQFF
few	TRBD2	TRBJ2-5	TRBV7-9	TGTGCCAGCAGCAATACGCGGCGGGGGGTACGGGAGACCCAGTACTTC	CASSNTRRGVRETQYF